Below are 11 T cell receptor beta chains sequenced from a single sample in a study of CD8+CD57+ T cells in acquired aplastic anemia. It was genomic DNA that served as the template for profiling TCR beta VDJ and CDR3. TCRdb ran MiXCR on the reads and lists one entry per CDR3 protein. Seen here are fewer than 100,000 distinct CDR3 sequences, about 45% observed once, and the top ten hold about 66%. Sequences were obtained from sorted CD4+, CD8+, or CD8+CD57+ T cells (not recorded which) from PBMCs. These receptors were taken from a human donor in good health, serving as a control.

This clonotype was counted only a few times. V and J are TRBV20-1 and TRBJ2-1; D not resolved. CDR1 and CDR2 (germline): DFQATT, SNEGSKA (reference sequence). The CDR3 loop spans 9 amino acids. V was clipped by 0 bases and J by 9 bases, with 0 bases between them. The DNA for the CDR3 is TGCAGTGCTAGAGATGAGCAGTTCTTC. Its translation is CSARDEQFF.

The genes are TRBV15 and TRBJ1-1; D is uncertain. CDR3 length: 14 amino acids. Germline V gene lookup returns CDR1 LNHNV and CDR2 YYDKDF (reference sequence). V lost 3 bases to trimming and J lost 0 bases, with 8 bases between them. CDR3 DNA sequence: TGTGCCACCAGCAGGGATACGGTGAACACTGAAGCTTTCTTT. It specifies CATSRDTVNTEAFF.

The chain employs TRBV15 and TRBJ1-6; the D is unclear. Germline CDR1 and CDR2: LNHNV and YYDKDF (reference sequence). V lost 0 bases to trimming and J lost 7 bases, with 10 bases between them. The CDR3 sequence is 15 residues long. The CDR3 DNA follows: TGTGCCACCAGCAGAGATTGGCCTCAAAATTCACCCCTCCACTTT. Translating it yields CATSRDWPQNSPLHF.

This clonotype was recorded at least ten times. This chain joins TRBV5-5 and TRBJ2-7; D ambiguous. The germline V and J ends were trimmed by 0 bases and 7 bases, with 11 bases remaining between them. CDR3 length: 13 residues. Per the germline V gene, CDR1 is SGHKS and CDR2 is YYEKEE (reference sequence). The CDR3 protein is CASSLGGVGEQYF. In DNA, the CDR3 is TGTGCCAGCAGCTTGGGTGGGGTTGGAGAGCAGTACTTC. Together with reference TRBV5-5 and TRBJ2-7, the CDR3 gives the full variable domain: DAGVTQSPTHLIKTRGQQVTLRCSPISGHKSVSWYQQVLGQGPQFIFQYYEKEERGRGNFPDRFSARQFPNYSSELNVNALLLGDSALYLCASSLGGVGEQYFGPGTRLTVT.

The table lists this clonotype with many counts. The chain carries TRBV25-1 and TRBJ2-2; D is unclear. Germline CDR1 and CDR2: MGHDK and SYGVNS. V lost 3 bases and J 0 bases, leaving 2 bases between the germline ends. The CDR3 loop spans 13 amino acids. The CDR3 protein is CASSDTNTGELFF. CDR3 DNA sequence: TGTGCCAGCAGTGACACGAACACCGGGGAGCTGTTTTTT.

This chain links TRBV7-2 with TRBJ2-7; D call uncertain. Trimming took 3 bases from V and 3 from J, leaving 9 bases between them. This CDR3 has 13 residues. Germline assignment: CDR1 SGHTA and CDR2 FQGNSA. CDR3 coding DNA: TGTGCCAGCAGCTTTGAGCAAAACTACGAGCAGTACTTC. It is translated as CASSFEQNYEQYF.

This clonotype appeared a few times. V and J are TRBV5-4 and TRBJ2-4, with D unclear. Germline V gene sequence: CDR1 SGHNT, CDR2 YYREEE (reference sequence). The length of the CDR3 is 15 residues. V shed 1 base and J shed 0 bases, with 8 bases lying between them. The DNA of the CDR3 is TGTGCCAGCAGCTTGTTGACTTTAGCCAAAAACATTCAGTACTTC. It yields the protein CASSLLTLAKNIQYF.

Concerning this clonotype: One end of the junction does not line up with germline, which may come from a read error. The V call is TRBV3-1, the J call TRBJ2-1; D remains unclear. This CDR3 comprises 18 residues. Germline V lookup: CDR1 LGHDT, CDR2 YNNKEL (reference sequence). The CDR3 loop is CASSQASPYESSYSEQFF. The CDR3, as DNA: TGTGCCAGCAGCCAAGCCTCGCCCTACGAGAGCTCCTACAGTGAGCAGTTCTTC.

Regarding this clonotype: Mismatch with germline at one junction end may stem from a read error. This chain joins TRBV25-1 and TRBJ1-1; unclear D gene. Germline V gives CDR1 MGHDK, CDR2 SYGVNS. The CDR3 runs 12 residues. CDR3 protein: CASSERAAEAFF. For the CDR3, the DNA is TGCGCCAGCAGTGAACGGGCGGCTGAAGCTTTCTTT.

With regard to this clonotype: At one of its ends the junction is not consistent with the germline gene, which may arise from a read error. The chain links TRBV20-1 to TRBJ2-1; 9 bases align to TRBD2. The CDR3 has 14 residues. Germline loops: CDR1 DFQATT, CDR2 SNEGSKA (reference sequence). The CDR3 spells CSASAGLAGDEQLF. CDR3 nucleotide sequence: TGCAGTGCTAGCGCGGGATTAGCGGGAGATGAGCAGCTCTTC.

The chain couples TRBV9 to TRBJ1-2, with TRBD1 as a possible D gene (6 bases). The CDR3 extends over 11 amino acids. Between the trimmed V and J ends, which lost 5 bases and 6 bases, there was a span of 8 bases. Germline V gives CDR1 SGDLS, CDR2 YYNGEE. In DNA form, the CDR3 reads TGTGCCAGCAGTCAGGGGCATGGCTACACCTTC. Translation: CASSQGHGYTF.